These 18 T cell receptor beta chains originate from one sample sequenced in a study of T-cell memory formation after mild COVID-19. In TCRdb, the 5' RACE reads were re-called with MiXCR into one record per CDR3 protein. The sample has around 450,000 distinct CDR3 sequences, 20% to 30% seen once; the top ten hold 7% to 9.5%. Sequencing input: PBMCs or a T cell subset sorted from them (not recorded which). The receptors shown here come from an adult woman who had mild COVID-19 (a few samples of this study predate the infection). Cell type and time point are not known.

This clonotype was detected a few times. This chain connects TRBV29-1 to TRBJ1-1; D unclear. CDR1 is SQVTM, CDR2 ANQGSEA, per germline. The V end lost 3 bases, the J end lost 7 bases, and 12 bases lay between the germline ends. The CDR3 is 12 residues long. The CDR3 loop reads CSVEWAGYEAFF. CDR3 in DNA: TGCAGCGTTGAGTGGGCAGGATATGAAGCTTTCTTT. Full variable domain (remainder filled in from reference TRBV29-1 and TRBJ1-1): SAVISQKPSRDICQRGTSLTIQCQVDSQVTMMFWYRQQPGQSLTLIATANQGSEATYESGFVIDKFPISRPNLTFSTLTVSNMSPEDSSIYLCSVEWAGYEAFFGQGTRLTVV.

A few counts support this clonotype. The chain is built from TRBV4-1 and TRBJ1-1; 8 bases are shared with TRBD1. Trimming cost V 0 bases and J 1 base; bases outside gene matches: 4. The CDR3 sequence is 16 residues long. Germline V gene sequence: CDR1 MGHRA, CDR2 YSYEKL. The CDR3 DNA reads as TGCGCCAGCAGCCAAGAATTAGGGACAGGGAACACTGAAGCTTTCTTT. Amino acids: CASSQELGTGNTEAFF.

The chain uses TRBV6-2 or TRBV6-3 and TRBJ2-3; D remains ambiguous. The CDR3 totals 16 residues. Trimming shortened V by 8 bases and J by 2 bases, and 20 bases separated the two germline ends. CDR1 is MNHEY and CDR2 is SVGEGT in the germline V gene. The CDR3 nucleotides are TGTGCCAGCCCCCCGTCCGGGCAGGCAATCACAGATACGCAGTATTTT. It codes for CASPPSGQAITDTQYF.

The genes are TRBV7-9 and TRBJ2-7; D perhaps matches TRBD1 (5 bases). The V end was cut by 4 bases, the J end by 2 bases, with 9 bases between. CDR1 SEHNR and CDR2 FQNEAQ come from the germline V gene (reference sequence). The CDR3 spans 13 residues. The CDR3 is CASSSGLTYEQYF. DNA of the CDR3: TGTGCCAGCAGCTCAGGGTTAACCTACGAGCAGTACTTC. Together with reference TRBV7-9 and TRBJ2-7, the CDR3 gives the full variable domain: DTGVSQNPRHKITKRGQNVTFRCDPISEHNRLYWYRQTLGQGPEFLTYFQNEAQLEKSRLLSDRFSAERPKGSFSTLEIQRTEQGDSAMYLCASSSGLTYEQYFGPGTRLTVT.

This clonotype occurred a few times. The rearrangement uses TRBV28 and TRBJ2-7; 8 bases are a match to TRBD2. The trim removed 3 bases at V and 0 bases at J, leaving 10 bases unmatched. The CDR3 runs to 17 residues. In germline, CDR1 is MDHEN, CDR2 SYDVKM. CDR3 loop: CASSLGKREFTSYEQYF. The CDR3 DNA sequence: TGTGCCAGCAGTTTGGGAAAGCGGGAGTTCACCTCCTACGAGCAGTACTTC.

This clonotype turned up a few times. The CDR3 nucleotides are TGTGCCAGCAGTGGGAACGGCGGCCTCCACTTT. Protein: CASSGNGGLHF. The chain links TRBV25-1 to TRBJ1-6; D gene uncertain. CDR1 and CDR2 (germline): MGHDK, SYGVNS. The CDR3 is made up of 11 amino acids. V was pared by 4 bases and J by 15 bases, with 10 bases between.

The rearrangement joins TRBV7-3 to TRBJ1-1; TRBD1 is a possible D gene (6 bases). Trimming pared 3 bases from V and 1 base from J, leaving 9 bases between. This CDR3 is built from 14 residues. CDR1 SGHTA and CDR2 FQGTGA come from the germline V gene. The CDR3 reads CASSFQQGNTEAFF. Written as DNA, the CDR3 is TGTGCCAGCAGCTTCCAACAGGGGAACACTGAAGCTTTCTTT.

The CDR3 DNA reads as TGTGCCAGCAGCCAACGGACAGGGTCAGAACTGTTTTTT. Its protein is CASSQRTGSELFF. J is TRBJ1-4 and V is TRBV3-1; TRBD1 aligns across 8 bases. The germline gives CDR1 LGHDT, CDR2 YNNKEL (reference sequence). The CDR3 covers 13 residues. V shed 2 bases, J shed 12 bases, and the junction held 5 bases outside the gene matches.

The chain couples TRBV5-1 to TRBJ2-7, with 7 nucleotides matching TRBD1. The V gene end was trimmed by 3 bases and the J gene end by 7 bases; junction bases not matched to a gene: 10. The germline V gene encodes CDR1 SGHRS and CDR2 YFSETQ. There are 14 residues in the CDR3. The CDR3 DNA sequence: TGCGCCAGCAGCTCAAAGCAACAGGGGCGGGAGCAGTACTTC. It codes for CASSSKQQGREQYF. Variable domain in full (rest from reference TRBV5-1 and TRBJ2-7): KAGVTQTPRYLIKTRGQQVTLSCSPISGHRSVSWYQQTPGQGLQFLFEYFSETQRNKGNFPGRFSGRQFSNSRSEMNVSTLELGDSALYLCASSSKQQGREQYFGPGTRLTVT.

V and J are TRBV19 and TRBJ1-5; D ambiguous. The ends were cut back, 3 bases at V and 2 bases at J, with 5 bases in the middle. The CDR3 has 13 residues. Germline V lookup: CDR1 LNHDA, CDR2 SQIVND (reference sequence). The CDR3 loop reads CASSIGGNQPQHF. Here the CDR3 DNA reads TGTGCCAGTAGTATTGGGGGCAATCAGCCCCAGCATTTT.

This clonotype occurred a few times. The chain carries TRBV9 and TRBJ1-2; 7 positions match TRBD1. The CDR3 totals 14 residues. Per the germline V gene, CDR1 is SGDLS and CDR2 is YYNGEE. The V and J ends lost 4 bases and 6 bases, in that order; junction bases with no gene match: 9. The CDR3: CASSTRDRGDGYTF. The DNA of the CDR3 is TGTGCCAGCAGCACCAGGGACAGAGGAGATGGCTACACCTTC.

This clonotype was detected many times. The chain is built from TRBV6-5 and TRBJ2-1; D is unresolved. The CDR3 extends over 13 amino acids. V was trimmed by 4 bases and J by 11 bases, leaving 15 bases between them. CDR1 MNHEY and CDR2 SVGAGI come from the germline V gene. CDR3: CASSSPVGYQQFF. CDR3 sequence (DNA): TGTGCCAGCAGTTCTCCCGTTGGCTACCAGCAGTTCTTC.

The chain uses TRBV20-1 and TRBJ1-5, with D uncertain. Germline V gene data show CDR1 as DFQATT and CDR2 as SNEGSKA (reference sequence). Trimming cost V 3 bases and J 0 bases, with 15 bases left between them. The CDR3 contains 16 residues. The CDR3, as DNA: TGCAGTGCTAGCTCCTCAGGACGGTATAGCAATCAGCCCCAGCATTTT. This codes for CSASSSGRYSNQPQHF.

The chain joins TRBV10-3 to TRBJ1-3; D is undetermined. Germline assignment: CDR1 ENHRY and CDR2 SYGVKD. This CDR3 contains 15 residues. Trimming removed 6 bases from V and 0 bases from J, with 12 bases in between. CDR3 DNA: TGTGCCATCAGGGCTTTTTCGAGCTCTGGAAACACCATATATTTT. Its translation: CAIRAFSSSGNTIYF.

This clonotype came up many times. The chain has TRBV4-2 and TRBJ2-1; D unresolved. Trimming took off 0 bases at V and 6 bases at J, with 15 bases between the two ends. The CDR3 contains 16 residues. From germline, CDR1 is LGHNA and CDR2 YNFKEQ. Written as DNA, the CDR3 is TGTGCCAGCAGCCAAGAGGAGTCTAGTTACGGCAATGAGCAGTTCTTC. As protein: CASSQEESSYGNEQFF.

V usage is TRBV19 and J usage is TRBJ2-1; TRBD2 agrees at 7 bases. The CDR3 covers 13 residues. Germline CDR1 is LNHDA and CDR2 is SQIVND (reference sequence). V was pared by 8 bases and J by 4 bases, with 5 bases of the junction left unmatched. The CDR3 DNA follows: TGTGCCAGTGAGAGCGGGGAGTACAATGAGCAGTTCTTC. Its translation is CASESGEYNEQFF.

A few counts support this clonotype. The CDR3 is CASSQGLAISYEQYF. The DNA of the CDR3 is TGTGCCAGCAGCCAGGGACTAGCGATCTCCTACGAGCAGTACTTC. V is TRBV3-2 and J is TRBJ2-7; TRBD1, the D gene given by the table, was not confirmed from the DNA. TRBV3-2 is a recognized pseudogene. The CDR3 consists of 15 residues.

This clonotype has only a few counts. The CDR3 sequence: CASSFGYSMNTEAFF. The CDR3 region has the DNA TGTGCCAGCAGCTTCGGTTACAGTATGAACACTGAAGCTTTCTTT. The chain uses TRBV11-2 and TRBJ1-1, with no clear D. V was shortened by 3 bases and J by 0 bases, with 11 bases between the two germline ends. The germline V gene has CDR1 SGHAT and CDR2 FQNNGV. The CDR3 runs to 15 residues.